The 5 T cell receptor beta chains below all came from one sample that was sequenced in a study of T cells after yellow fever vaccination. Each CDR3 protein gets one entry after TCRdb re-called the 5' RACE reads with MiXCR. The sample lists roughly 310,000 distinct CDR3 sequences; 3.6% were seen once. The input for sequencing was PBMCs, taken on the day of the yellow fever booster vaccination. These receptor sequences come from a man between 18 and 35 years old who received the YFV17D yellow fever vaccine.

The rearrangement links TRBV25-1 to TRBJ1-6; D may be TRBD1 (6 bases). The CDR3 loop spans 15 amino acids. From germline, CDR1 is MGHDK and CDR2 SYGVNS. Trimming took 6 bases from V and 6 from J, leaving 15 bases between them. This CDR3 reads CASRDTGSGNSPLHF. The CDR3 region has the DNA TGTGCCAGCAGGGATACAGGGTCGGGTAATTCACCCCTCCACTTT. The full variable domain, in which reference TRBV25-1 and TRBJ1-6 provide the parts outside the CDR3, is EADIYQTPRYLVIGTGKKITLECSQTMGHDKMYWYQQDPGMELHLIHYSYGVNSTEKGDLSSESTVSRIRTEHFPLTLESARPSHTSQYLCASRDTGSGNSPLHFGNGTRLTVT.

A few counts support this clonotype. V is TRBV11-2 and J is TRBJ1-1; TRBD1 aligns across 7 bases. Unmatched junction bases numbered 6, after V lost 7 bases and J lost 4 bases. CDR1 SGHAT and CDR2 FQNNGV come from the germline V gene. The CDR3 spans 13 residues. CDR3 sequence reads: CASTQGSGTEAFF. CDR3 bases: TGTGCCAGCACACAGGGGTCGGGCACTGAAGCTTTCTTT. Using reference TRBV11-2 and TRBJ1-1 for the parts outside the CDR3, the full variable domain is EAGVAQSPRYKIIEKRQSVAFWCNPISGHATLYWYQQILGQGPKLLIQFQNNGVVDDSQLPKDRFSAERLKGVDSTLKIQPAKLEDSAVYLCASTQGSGTEAFFGQGTRLTVV.

CDR3 amino acids: CAFTPLAGGLNEQFF. The DNA of the CDR3 is TGTGCCTTTACCCCGCTAGCGGGGGGGCTTAATGAGCAGTTCTTC. This chain uses TRBV2 with TRBJ2-1; TRBD2 aligns across 12 bases. The trim removed 11 bases at V and 7 bases at J, leaving 12 bases unmatched. The CDR3 sequence is 15 residues long. The V gene's germline CDR1 is SNHLY and CDR2 FYNNEI.

This chain's CDR3 is CASSFQASSRAFF. The CDR3 DNA is TGTGCCAGCAGTTTCCAGGCTTCCTCCAGAGCTTTCTTT. The V and J genes are TRBV12-3 or TRBV12-4 and TRBJ1-1; D is ambiguous. CDR3 length: 13 amino acids. Trimming removed 3 bases from V and 10 bases from J, with 15 bases in between.

This clonotype was detected only a few times. The V call is TRBV30, the J call TRBJ1-2, with TRBD1 identical over 7 bases. The V segment lost 5 bases and the J segment 3 bases; nucleotides outside the gene matches: 6. Germline CDR1 reads GTSNPN; CDR2 reads SVGIG (reference sequence). The CDR3 is 13 amino acids. This CDR3 reads CAWLGGTDYGYTF. In DNA, the CDR3 is TGTGCCTGGTTGGGCGGGACAGACTATGGCTACACCTTC. Using reference TRBV30 and TRBJ1-2 for the parts outside the CDR3, the full variable domain is SQTIHQWPATLVQPVGSPLSLECTVEGTSNPNLYWYRQAAGRGLQLLFYSVGIGQISSEVPQNLSASRPQDRQFILSSKKLLLSDSGFYLCAWLGGTDYGYTFGSGTRLTVV.